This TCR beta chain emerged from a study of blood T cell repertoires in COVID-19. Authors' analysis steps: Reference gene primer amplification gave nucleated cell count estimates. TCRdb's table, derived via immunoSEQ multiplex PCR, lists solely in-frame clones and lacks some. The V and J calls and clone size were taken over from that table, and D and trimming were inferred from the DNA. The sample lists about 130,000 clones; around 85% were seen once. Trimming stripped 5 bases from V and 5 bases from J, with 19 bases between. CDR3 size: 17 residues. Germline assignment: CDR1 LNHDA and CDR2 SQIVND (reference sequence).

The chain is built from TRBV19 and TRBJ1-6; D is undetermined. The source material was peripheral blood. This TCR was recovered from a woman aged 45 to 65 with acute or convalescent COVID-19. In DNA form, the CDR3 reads TGTGCCAGTAGTCCCCGGTTGGGTTCAGGCGATAATTCACCCCTCCACTTT. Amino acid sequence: CASSPRLGSGDNSPLHF.